This entry describes one T cell receptor (beta chain). This record comes from a study of blood T cell repertoires in COVID-19. About the research overall: Acute and convalescent COVID-19 specimens originated in the United States, Italy and Spain. PBMCs, B-cell-depleted T cells, or T cells provided the cDNA or gDNA that made up the material.

Assay used: immunoSEQ multiplex PCR; TCRdb lists only in-frame clones, some missing. The repertoire has around 230,000 clones, just over 85% of them found once; the top ten carry 2% to 2.5%. The sequencing input was peripheral blood. This TCR was recovered from a man under 40 who had recovered from COVID-19.

The CDR3 nucleotides read TGCAGCGTTGGAAACAGCCAAGAGACCCAGTACTTC. Translated, it gives CSVGNSQETQYF. The chain uses TRBV29-1 and TRBJ2-5; D is ambiguous. Trimming pared 4 bases from V and 1 base from J, leaving 7 bases between. The CDR3 has 12 residues. Per germline, CDR1 SQVTM and CDR2 ANQGSEA.